This T cell receptor beta chain was captured in a study of T-cell reconstitution after alpha-beta-depleted transplantation in children. This CDR3 has 14 amino acids. Trimming cost V 6 bases and J 8 bases; bases outside gene matches: 11. Per the germline V gene, CDR1 is DFQATT and CDR2 is SNEGSKA (reference sequence). Preparation of the TCRbeta library involved a method that used unique molecular identifiers. TCRdb reprocessed the PCR reads via MiXCR and lists one record per CDR3 protein. The repertoire holds some 520,000 distinct CDR3 sequences, with approximately 32% as singletons. The table lists this clonotype with a few counts.

The origin of this receptor is a human donor who donated a stem cell graft to a child with aplastic anemia. The source material was PBMCs from the stem cell graft donor, sampled from the stem cell graft. The chain recombines TRBV20-1 with TRBJ2-1, with 9 bases aligning to TRBD1. CDR3 amino acids: CSARPGTGRHEQFF. CDR3 in DNA: TGCAGTGCCCGTCCCGGGACAGGGCGCCATGAGCAGTTCTTC.